Below are 16 T cell receptor beta chains sequenced from a single sample in a study of blood T cell repertoires in COVID-19. Here immunoSEQ multiplex PCR was the method, and the copy in TCRdb shows in-frame clones only, minus some. The repertoire has 62,000 or so clones, approximately 88% of them found once; the top ten carry approximately 4.3%. Input material: peripheral blood. These receptors were taken from a human donor in a cohort sampled during active COVID-19.

The gene calls are TRBV28 and TRBJ1-2; TRBD1 might be the D (6 bases). The length of the CDR3 is 13 residues. CDR1 is MDHEN and CDR2 is SYDVKM in the germline V gene. Trimming left V 6 bases short and J 7 bases short, with 15 bases between. CDR3 bases: TGTGCCAGCAGCAACTTAGGGGGTCTTGGCTACACCTTC. It is translated as CASSNLGGLGYTF.

The chain is built from TRBV5-1 and TRBJ2-5; 8 nucleotides match TRBD1. This CDR3 comprises 15 residues. Looked up from germline, CDR1 is SGHRS and CDR2 is YFSETQ. With V trimmed by 4 bases and J by 1 base, 6 bases remained unmatched. The CDR3 region is CASSTTGTGQETQYF. Here the CDR3 DNA reads TGCGCCAGCAGCACAACCGGGACAGGCCAAGAGACCCAGTACTTC.

The chain links TRBV28 to TRBJ1-3, with D perhaps matching TRBD1 (5 bases). Germline CDR1 reads MDHEN; CDR2 reads SYDVKM. Trimming removed 4 bases at V and 7 bases at J, with 20 bases between. The CDR3 is 16 amino acids. The CDR3 nucleotides read TGTGCCAGCAGTTCGCAACTCAAGGCTGCAGGGAACACCATATATTTT. This encodes CASSSQLKAAGNTIYF.

The genes are TRBV18 and TRBJ2-5, with TRBD2 as a possible D gene (6 bases). Germline values: CDR1 KGHSH, CDR2 LQKENI. This CDR3 contains 16 residues. The germline V and J ends were trimmed by 4 bases and 5 bases, with 20 bases remaining between them. This CDR3 reads CASSRNGGDPGETQYF. The CDR3, as DNA: TGTGCCAGCTCACGAAACGGAGGGGACCCAGGGGAGACCCAGTACTTC. The whole variable domain, filled in from reference TRBV18 and TRBJ2-5, reads NAGVMQNPRHLVRRRGQEARLRCSPMKGHSHVYWYRQLPEEGLKFMVYLQKENIIDESGMPKERFSAEFPKEGPSILRIQQVVRGDSAAYFCASSRNGGDPGETQYFGPGTRLLVL.

This chain uses TRBV7-2 with TRBJ1-1; D unresolved. The CDR3 loop spans 14 amino acids. The V and J ends lost 5 bases and 4 bases respectively, with 14 bases between them. The germline V gene has CDR1 SGHTA and CDR2 FQGNSA. The CDR3 sequence: CASSPWTLSTEAFF. The CDR3 DNA follows: TGTGCCAGCAGCCCATGGACTTTGAGCACTGAAGCTTTCTTT.

J is TRBJ2-3 and V is TRBV29-1; TRBD2 agrees at 12 bases. Trimming cost V 4 bases and J 3 bases; bases outside gene matches: 8. There are 16 residues in the CDR3. Germline CDR1 SQVTM, CDR2 ANQGSEA. This chain's CDR3 is CSVVILAGGLTDTQYF. In DNA form, the CDR3 reads TGCAGCGTTGTCATCCTAGCGGGGGGGTTAACAGATACGCAGTATTTT.

This clone turned up a few times. The chain carries TRBV7-9 and TRBJ2-2; the match to TRBD1 covers 8 bases. V was clipped by 1 base and J by 4 bases; unmatched bases: 2. The CDR3 covers 15 residues. Germline CDR1 SEHNR, CDR2 FQNEAQ (reference sequence). The DNA for the CDR3 is TGTGCCAGCAGCTTAGGGACAGGGAGCACCGGGGAGCTGTTTTTT. Protein sequence: CASSLGTGSTGELFF. Using reference TRBV7-9 and TRBJ2-2 for the parts outside the CDR3, the full variable domain is DTGVSQNPRHKITKRGQNVTFRCDPISEHNRLYWYRQTLGQGPEFLTYFQNEAQLEKSRLLSDRFSAERPKGSFSTLEIQRTEQGDSAMYLCASSLGTGSTGELFFGEGSRLTVL.

CDR3 sequence: CATSRSGTKGETQYF. The CDR3 DNA sequence: TGTGCCACCAGCAGATCAGGGACTAAAGGAGAGACCCAGTACTTC. The chain employs TRBV15 and TRBJ2-5; 7 bases match TRBD2. This CDR3 is built from 15 residues. Per germline, CDR1 LNHNV and CDR2 YYDKDF (reference sequence). Unmatched junction bases numbered 7, after V lost 2 bases and J lost 4 bases.

CDR3 region: CASSHIAGSSYNEQFF. Written as DNA, the CDR3 is TGTGCCAGCAGCCACATAGCGGGGAGCTCCTACAATGAGCAGTTCTTC. The J gene is TRBJ2-1, the V gene TRBV7-9; TRBD2 matches at 8 bases. From germline, CDR1 is SEHNR and CDR2 FQNEAQ (reference sequence). The CDR3 extends over 16 amino acids. The V and J ends lost 5 bases and 0 bases, in that order; junction bases with no gene match: 6.

This chain links TRBV7-2 with TRBJ1-1, with D possibly matching TRBD1 (6 bases). CDR1 and CDR2 from the germline V gene are SGHTA and FQGNSA. CDR3 length: 14 residues. The V and J ends lost 3 bases and 1 base respectively, with 9 bases between them. CDR3 nucleotides: TGTGCCAGCAGCTTCAGGGGTACGAACACTGAAGCTTTCTTT. This codes for CASSFRGTNTEAFF.

J is TRBJ2-7 and V is TRBV7-6; D gene uncertain. CDR3 length equals 13 residues. The germline V and J ends were trimmed by 0 bases and 3 bases, with 6 bases remaining between them. CDR1 and CDR2 from the germline V gene are SGHVS and FNYEAQ. Here the CDR3 DNA reads TGTGCCAGCAGCTTAGCGACGGGCTACGAGCAGTACTTC. Protein product: CASSLATGYEQYF.

The genes are TRBV27 and TRBJ2-6; TRBD1 agrees at 12 bases. The CDR3 has 18 amino acids. The V gene end was trimmed by 4 bases and the J gene end by 2 bases; junction bases not matched to a gene: 6. Germline V gene sequence: CDR1 MNHEY, CDR2 SMNVEV (reference sequence). The CDR3 is CASSSRDRGRPGANVLTF. The CDR3 DNA follows: TGTGCCAGCAGTTCGAGGGACAGGGGGCGACCTGGGGCCAACGTCCTGACTTTC.

The rearrangement links TRBV3-1 (or the pseudogene TRBV3-2) to TRBJ2-2; 7 bases fit TRBD1. V was clipped by 4 bases and J by 6 bases; unmatched bases: 11. From germline, CDR1 is LGHDT and CDR2 YNNKEL (reference sequence). CDR3 length: 16 amino acids. In DNA form, the CDR3 reads TGTGCCAGCAGCCTTGGGACAGCGAGGATGTCCGGGGAGCTGTTTTTT. This encodes CASSLGTARMSGELFF.

This chain connects TRBV4-2 to TRBJ1-2, with a weak D call TRBD1 (5 bases). Germline V gene lookup returns CDR1 LGHNA and CDR2 YNFKEQ. This CDR3 spans 15 amino acids. V gave up 5 bases and J gave up 2 bases, with 15 bases separating them. The CDR3 is CASSDRQRTNYGYTF. The CDR3 DNA follows: TGTGCCAGCAGCGATAGACAGAGAACAAACTATGGCTACACCTTC.

The V gene is TRBV5-8, the J gene TRBJ2-2; 7 bases are shared with TRBD1. The germline V gene encodes CDR1 SGHTS and CDR2 YDEGEE. V shed 5 bases and J 0 bases; nucleotides not matched to a gene: 4. This CDR3 spans 15 amino acids. The CDR3 DNA is TGTGCCAGCAGATACGGACAGGCGAACACCGGGGAGCTGTTTTTT. It yields the protein CASRYGQANTGELFF.

This clone was seen a few times. The V and J genes are TRBV4-2 and TRBJ2-7; 11 nucleotides match TRBD2. The junction had 5 bases not matched to a gene; V was cut back by 4 bases and J by 3 bases. CDR3 size: 15 residues. Germline V lookup: CDR1 LGHNA, CDR2 YNFKEQ. In nucleotides, the CDR3 is TGTGCCAGCAGCCCGGGACTAGCGGACTACTACGAGCAGTACTTC. Translated, it gives CASSPGLADYYEQYF.